The 20 T cell receptor beta chains below come from one sample, sequenced in a study of OX40 agonist ivuxolimab in advanced cancers. Here immunoSEQ multiplex PCR was the method, and the copy in TCRdb shows in-frame clones only, minus some. The sample has about 70,000 clones; 75% to 90% are singletons. Source: CD4+ or CD8+ T cells sorted from blood, taken in a trial of the OX40 agonist ivuxolimab. The receptors stem from an adult with an advanced solid tumor such as melanoma, head and neck, liver or kidney cancer.

This sequence joins TRBV5-1 and TRBJ1-6, with TRBD1 matching over 10 bases. V was clipped by 4 bases and J by 8 bases; unmatched bases: 3. The V gene's germline CDR1 is SGHRS and CDR2 YFSETQ. This CDR3 has 14 amino acids. The CDR3 coding sequence is TGCGCCAGCAGCCCCGGACAGGGGGATTCACCCCTCCACTTT. Residues: CASSPGQGDSPLHF.

This clone was recorded a few times. This sequence joins TRBV7-9 and TRBJ2-1; a weak D match, TRBD1 (5 bases). Trimming took off 5 bases at V and 5 bases at J, with 19 bases between the two ends. Germline V gives CDR1 SEHNR, CDR2 FQNEAQ (reference sequence). This CDR3 region has 16 residues. The DNA for the CDR3 is TGTGCCAGCAGCCTAGGGGCAGGGCCACAAGACAATGAGCAGTTCTTC. Amino acids: CASSLGAGPQDNEQFF. Filled out from reference TRBV7-9 and TRBJ2-1, the complete variable domain reads DTGVSQNPRHKITKRGQNVTFRCDPISEHNRLYWYRQTLGQGPEFLTYFQNEAQLEKSRLLSDRFSAERPKGSFSTLEIQRTEQGDSAMYLCASSLGAGPQDNEQFFGPGTRLTVL.

V and J are TRBV7-6 and TRBJ1-3, with a possible D match to TRBD1 (5 bases). Germline V gives CDR1 SGHVS, CDR2 FNYEAQ. The CDR3 covers 15 residues. The V end lost 1 base, the J end lost 9 bases, and 16 bases lay between the germline ends. The CDR3 DNA reads TGTGCCAGCAGCTTAGTGAGTCAGGGAGTCTCCACCATATATTTT. Translating it yields CASSLVSQGVSTIYF.

The rearrangement joins TRBV27 to TRBJ1-4; 10 nucleotides align to TRBD1. The length of the CDR3 is 15 residues. Per germline, CDR1 MNHEY and CDR2 SMNVEV (reference sequence). Unmatched junction bases numbered 11, after V lost 6 bases and J lost 10 bases. The CDR3 region is CASSTFGTGVRKLFF. The CDR3 nucleotides are TGTGCCAGCAGCACCTTCGGGACAGGGGTTCGAAAACTGTTTTTT. Drawing the rest from reference TRBV27 and TRBJ1-4, the complete variable domain is EAQVTQNPRYLITVTGKKLTVTCSQNMNHEYMSWYRQDPGLGLRQIYYSMNVEVTDKGDVPEGYKVSRKEKRNFPLILESPSPNQTSLYFCASSTFGTGVRKLFFGSGTQLSVL.

The CDR3 region is CASSLSRAEKLFF. In DNA form, the CDR3 reads TGTGCCAGTAGCCTGTCCCGGGCTGAAAAACTGTTTTTT. The V gene is TRBV19, the J gene TRBJ1-4; no clear D. V was shortened by 6 bases and J by 7 bases, with 12 bases between the two germline ends. Germline assignment: CDR1 LNHDA and CDR2 SQIVND (reference sequence). The CDR3 has 13 amino acids.

The chain employs TRBV5-1 and TRBJ1-1, with D hard to call. The germline V gene encodes CDR1 SGHRS and CDR2 YFSETQ. Between the trimmed V and J ends, which lost 3 bases and 2 bases, there was a span of 11 bases. The CDR3 runs 14 residues. The DNA for the CDR3 is TGCGCCAGCAGCTCAAGCACGGGAAACACTGAAGCTTTCTTT. Translated, it gives CASSSSTGNTEAFF.

The chain links TRBV4-1 to TRBJ2-5; 7 nucleotides agree with TRBD1. Germline V gene lookup returns CDR1 MGHRA and CDR2 YSYEKL. There are 15 residues in the CDR3. J gave up 2 bases and V 8 bases, and 11 bases lay outside the gene matches. The CDR3 here is CASGRTGVKQETQYF. DNA of the CDR3: TGCGCCAGCGGGCGGACAGGAGTCAAACAAGAGACCCAGTACTTC.

The chain couples TRBV28 to TRBJ2-7, with TRBD2 as a possible D gene (6 bases). Germline loops: CDR1 MDHEN, CDR2 SYDVKM. The V gene lost 6 bases and the J gene lost 3 bases, with 21 bases spanning the gap. The CDR3 covers 16 residues. The CDR3 sequence is CASSFDPAGSRYEQYF. In nucleotides, the CDR3 is TGTGCCAGCAGCTTCGACCCCGCGGGATCCCGCTACGAGCAGTACTTC.

The V call is TRBV30, the J call TRBJ1-1, with D perhaps matching TRBD1 (5 bases). The CDR3 sequence is 15 residues long. V was pared by 6 bases and J by 2 bases, with 19 bases between. Germline CDR1 and CDR2: GTSNPN and SVGIG (reference sequence). The CDR3: CACPLGGQGNTEAFF. The CDR3 DNA reads as TGTGCCTGCCCGCTGGGAGGTCAGGGAAACACTGAAGCTTTCTTT.

J is TRBJ1-2 and V is TRBV6-5; 7 bases match TRBD1. Looked up from germline, CDR1 is MNHEY and CDR2 is SVGAGI. The CDR3 length is 14 residues. The J segment lost 0 bases and the V segment lost 6 bases, leaving 4 bases of the junction unmatched. The CDR3 spells CASRRQGANYGYTF. The DNA of the CDR3 is TGTGCCAGCAGGCGACAGGGAGCTAACTATGGCTACACCTTC.

J is TRBJ2-7 and V is TRBV14; 8 bases are a match to TRBD1. This CDR3 is built from 18 residues. CDR1 SGHDN and CDR2 FVKESK come from the germline V gene. The J segment lost 6 bases and the V segment lost 1 base, leaving 17 bases of the junction unmatched. CDR3 coding DNA: TGTGCCAGCAGCCAAGTAGGACAGGGTGACTTCCGTCGGGGCGAGCAGTACTTC. This codes for CASSQVGQGDFRRGEQYF.

This clone appeared once. This chain links TRBV2 with TRBJ1-6; possibly TRBD1 for D (6 bases). CDR1 and CDR2 (germline): SNHLY, FYNNEI. V lost 7 bases and J 7 bases, leaving 17 bases between the germline ends. CDR3 length: 15 residues. The CDR3 loop reads CASTGARQGNSPLHF. The CDR3 region has the DNA TGTGCCAGCACGGGGGCGAGGCAGGGGAATTCACCCCTCCACTTT.

This clone turned up a few times. The chain couples TRBV6-1 to TRBJ1-4; 8 bases match TRBD1. This CDR3 comprises 15 residues. From germline, CDR1 is MNHNS and CDR2 SASEGT. The trim removed 4 bases at V and 8 bases at J, leaving 9 bases unmatched. CDR3 amino acids: CASSGTGPVGEKLFF. CDR3 sequence (DNA): TGTGCCAGCAGTGGGACAGGGCCTGTTGGAGAAAAACTGTTTTTT.

This clone is a singleton in its sample. The chain employs TRBV29-1 and TRBJ1-2; D uncertain. From germline, CDR1 is SQVTM and CDR2 ANQGSEA. V dropped 4 bases and J dropped 2 bases, with 5 bases sitting between them. The CDR3 length is 11 residues. The CDR3 bases are TGCAGCGTTGTAAGCAACTATGGCTACACCTTC. This codes for CSVVSNYGYTF.

The genes are TRBV19 and TRBJ1-5; 8 bases are shared with TRBD1. Germline V gene data show CDR1 as LNHDA and CDR2 as SQIVND (reference sequence). This CDR3 comprises 15 residues. J lost 5 bases, V lost 8 bases, and 11 bases had no gene match. As DNA, the CDR3 is TGTGCCAGTGGGCCTTTGGACAGGGATGATCAGCCCCAGCATTTT. Translation: CASGPLDRDDQPQHF.

The sample holds one count of this clone. The gene calls are TRBV7-6 and TRBJ2-5, with 8 bases matching TRBD2. Trimming at V came to 0 bases and at J to 5 bases, leaving 5 bases not matched to a gene. Germline lookup yields CDR1 SGHVS and CDR2 FNYEAQ. This CDR3 region has 15 residues. The CDR3 DNA follows: TGTGCCAGCAGCTTAGCGGGGACTAGAGGGGAGACCCAGTACTTC. Protein product: CASSLAGTRGETQYF.

The CDR3 DNA is TGTGCCAGCAGTAGCCCCTACGAGCAGTACTTC. This translates into CASSSPYEQYF. The V gene is TRBV6-1, the J gene TRBJ2-7, with D unclear. The CDR3 spans 11 residues. CDR1 is MNHNS and CDR2 is SASEGT in the germline V gene. V dropped 5 bases and J dropped 2 bases, with 4 bases sitting between them.

This chain links TRBV7-2 with TRBJ2-3, with 8 bases that match TRBD1. The trim removed 1 base at V and 1 base at J, leaving 10 bases unmatched. Looked up from germline, CDR1 is SGHTA and CDR2 is FQGNSA. The CDR3 runs 18 residues. The CDR3 DNA follows: TGTGCCAGCAGCTTAGAGCCGTTGGCAGGGGGCCGCACAGATACGCAGTATTTT. Residues: CASSLEPLAGGRTDTQYF.

This chain joins TRBV6-5 and TRBJ2-7; D might be TRBD2 (7 bases). This CDR3 region has 14 residues. Between the trimmed V and J ends, which lost 4 bases and 2 bases, there was a span of 12 bases. CDR1 and CDR2 (germline): MNHEY, SVGAGI. CDR3 residues: CASSSVGGAYEQYF. The CDR3 DNA reads as TGTGCCAGCAGTTCCGTAGGGGGGGCCTACGAGCAGTACTTC.

CDR3 sequence reads: CASSYEGGAPGELFF. As DNA, the CDR3 is TGTGCCAGCAGTTACGAAGGGGGTGCTCCCGGGGAGCTGTTTTTT. The V and J genes are TRBV6-6 and TRBJ2-2, with TRBD1 as a possible D gene (6 bases). Trimming took 2 bases from V and 6 from J, leaving 13 bases between them. The CDR3 totals 15 residues. Germline CDR1 and CDR2: MNHNY and SVGAGI (reference sequence).